This section outlines one TCR beta chain sequence together with its context. A clone one base away is much larger, so this may be a read error. Germline DNA was extracted alongside blood RNA, which was obtained from unsorted whole blood. This entry comes from a study of tumor-infiltrating lymphocytes in primary liver carcinoma. In the study overall: Samples had roughly 3.65 to 8 million productive TCRbeta reads, comparable between tissue types.

Researchers generated TCR beta cDNA from approximately 0.55 ug of total RNA, relying on a constant-region primer. Amplification in three nested multiplex PCR rounds with slightly modified ARM-PCR gave rise to TCR beta libraries. TCRdb fed the multiplex PCR reads into MiXCR, producing one record per CDR3 protein. The sample contains some 180,000 distinct CDR3 sequences, 50% to 75% of which appear only once. Sequenced sample: peripheral blood. This sequence originates from a man aged 35-49 years with primary liver carcinoma and hepatitis B virus infection.

This chain's CDR3 is CASSFLRTEGTEAFF. DNA for the CDR3: TGTGCCAGCAGCTTCTTGCGGACAGAGGGCACTGAAGCTTTCTTT. The chain carries TRBV11-2 and TRBJ1-1; tentatively, D is TRBD1 (6 bases). CDR3 length: 15 amino acids. The germline V gene encodes CDR1 SGHAT and CDR2 FQNNGV. V was trimmed by 3 bases and J by 4 bases, leaving 15 bases between them.